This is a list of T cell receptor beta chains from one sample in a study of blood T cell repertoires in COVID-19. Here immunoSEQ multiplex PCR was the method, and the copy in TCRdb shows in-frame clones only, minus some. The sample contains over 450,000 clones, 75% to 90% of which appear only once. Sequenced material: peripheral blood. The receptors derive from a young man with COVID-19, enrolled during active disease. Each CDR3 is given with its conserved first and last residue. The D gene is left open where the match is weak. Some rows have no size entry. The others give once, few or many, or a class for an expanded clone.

cdr3_aa: CATTLQNNSPLHF
cdr3_nt: TGTGCCACCACGTTGCAGAATAATTCACCCCTCCACTTT
clone_size: .
d_call: .
j_call: TRBJ1-6
v_call: TRBV10-3

cdr3_aa: CASSESAGGRDTQYF
cdr3_nt: TGCGCCAGCAGTGAGTCCGCGGGAGGGCGCGATACGCAGTATTTT
clone_size: .
d_call: TRBD2
j_call: TRBJ2-3
v_call: TRBV10-1

cdr3_aa: CASAYGTDTQYF
cdr3_nt: TGTGCCAGCGCATACGGGACAGATACGCAGTATTTT
clone_size: .
d_call: .
j_call: TRBJ2-3
v_call: TRBV7-9

cdr3_aa: CASSSGRPIDTQYF
cdr3_nt: TGTGCCAGCAGTTCCGGGAGGCCGATAGATACGCAGTATTTT
clone_size: .
d_call: TRBD2
j_call: TRBJ2-3
v_call: TRBV6-6

cdr3_aa: CASSSGQGNEQYF
cdr3_nt: TGTGCCAGCAGTTCGGGACAGGGGAACGAGCAGTACTTC
clone_size: .
d_call: TRBD1
j_call: TRBJ2-7
v_call: TRBV7-9

cdr3_aa: CASTKTLGYGYTF
cdr3_nt: TGTGCCAGCACCAAGACCCTAGGCTATGGCTACACCTTC
clone_size: .
d_call: .
j_call: TRBJ1-2
v_call: TRBV7-9

cdr3_aa: CASSPGQAAQAQYF
cdr3_nt: TGTGCCAGTAGTCCAGGACAGGCGGCCCAAGCCCAGTACTTC
clone_size: .
d_call: TRBD1
j_call: TRBJ2-5
v_call: TRBV19

cdr3_aa: CASSLEPGGQPQHF
cdr3_nt: TGTGCCAGCAGCTTAGAGCCAGGGGGTCAGCCCCAGCATTTT
clone_size: .
d_call: TRBD1
j_call: TRBJ1-5
v_call: TRBV11-2

cdr3_aa: CASSRDRGYGYTF
cdr3_nt: TGTGCCAGCAGCCGGGACAGGGGATACGGCTACACCTTC
clone_size: few
d_call: TRBD1
j_call: TRBJ1-2
v_call: TRBV6-5

cdr3_aa: CASRTGLNTEAFF
cdr3_nt: TGTGCCAGCAGGACAGGGTTGAACACTGAAGCTTTCTTT
clone_size: .
d_call: TRBD1
j_call: TRBJ1-1
v_call: TRBV27

cdr3_aa: CASSRGDGNTGELFF
cdr3_nt: TGTGCCAGCAGCCGGGGAGACGGAAACACCGGGGAGCTGTTTTTT
clone_size: .
d_call: .
j_call: TRBJ2-2
v_call: TRBV7-8

cdr3_aa: CASSYGLGGGSDTQYF
cdr3_nt: TGTGCCAGCAGTTACGGACTCGGGGGAGGATCGGATACGCAGTATTTT
clone_size: once
d_call: .
j_call: TRBJ2-3
v_call: TRBV6-5

cdr3_aa: CASSPQGVQETQYF
cdr3_nt: TGCGCCAGCAGCCCCCAGGGGGTTCAAGAGACCCAGTACTTC
clone_size: .
d_call: TRBD1
j_call: TRBJ2-5
v_call: TRBV5-1

cdr3_aa: CASSHLGWGVSPLHF
cdr3_nt: TGTGCCAGCAGCCATCTTGGGTGGGGCGTCTCACCCCTCCACTTT
clone_size: .
d_call: .
j_call: TRBJ1-6
v_call: TRBV14

cdr3_aa: CASSLGAGSNTEAFF
cdr3_nt: TGCGCCAGCAGCTTGGGGGCAGGGTCGAACACTGAAGCTTTCTTT
clone_size: .
d_call: .
j_call: TRBJ1-1
v_call: TRBV5-1

cdr3_aa: CASSSQGAGVKDTQYF
cdr3_nt: TGTGCCAGCAGCTCCCAAGGGGCGGGAGTCAAAGATACGCAGTATTTT
clone_size: once
d_call: TRBD2
j_call: TRBJ2-3
v_call: TRBV7-3

cdr3_aa: CASSSDRDFYNEQFF
cdr3_nt: TGTGCCAGCAGCTCGGACAGGGACTTCTACAATGAGCAGTTCTTC
clone_size: .
d_call: TRBD1
j_call: TRBJ2-1
v_call: TRBV7-3

cdr3_aa: CASSWLGQGNTEAFF
cdr3_nt: TGCGCCAGCAGCTGGTTGGGACAGGGGAACACTGAAGCTTTCTTT
clone_size: .
d_call: TRBD1
j_call: TRBJ1-1
v_call: TRBV5-1

cdr3_aa: CASSLGGLAGGTDTQYF
cdr3_nt: TGCGCCAGCAGCTTGGGCGGACTAGCGGGAGGAACAGATACGCAGTATTTT
clone_size: .
d_call: TRBD2
j_call: TRBJ2-3
v_call: TRBV5-1

cdr3_aa: CSASSPGLAVQETQYF
cdr3_nt: TGCAGTGCCAGTTCCCCGGGACTAGCGGTACAAGAGACCCAGTACTTC
clone_size: .
d_call: TRBD2
j_call: TRBJ2-5
v_call: TRBV20-1

cdr3_aa: CASSNRLPEFPFF
cdr3_nt: TGTGCCAGCAGCAATAGGCTCCCGGAGTTCCCGTTCTTC
clone_size: .
d_call: .
j_call: TRBJ2-1
v_call: TRBV21-1

cdr3_aa: CASSQMSPNTGELFF
cdr3_nt: TGCGCCAGCAGCCAGATGAGTCCGAACACCGGGGAGCTGTTTTTT
clone_size: .
d_call: .
j_call: TRBJ2-2
v_call: TRBV4-1

cdr3_aa: CASSELDRGGVPTEAFF
cdr3_nt: TGTGCCAGCAGTGAACTTGACAGGGGCGGTGTGCCCACTGAAGCTTTCTTT
clone_size: .
d_call: TRBD1
j_call: TRBJ1-1
v_call: TRBV2

cdr3_aa: CATTTGGAGTDTQYF
cdr3_nt: TGTGCCACCACCACAGGGGGCGCTGGCACAGATACGCAGTATTTT
clone_size: .
d_call: TRBD1
j_call: TRBJ2-3
v_call: TRBV19

cdr3_aa: CASSRSPGKNTEAFF
cdr3_nt: TGTGCCAGCAGCCGGTCTCCGGGAAAGAACACTGAAGCTTTCTTT
clone_size: .
d_call: .
j_call: TRBJ1-1
v_call: TRBV11-2

cdr3_aa: CASSPWRAGGADTQYF
cdr3_nt: TGTGCCAGCAGCCCCTGGCGGGCAGGGGGCGCAGATACGCAGTATTTT
clone_size: .
d_call: TRBD1
j_call: TRBJ2-3
v_call: TRBV3-1/TRBV3-2

cdr3_aa: CASSFETRYEQYF
cdr3_nt: TGCGCCAGCAGCTTCGAGACTAGGTACGAGCAGTACTTC
clone_size: .
d_call: .
j_call: TRBJ2-7
v_call: TRBV5-1

cdr3_aa: CASSDWAADTYEQYF
cdr3_nt: TGTGCCAGCAGTGATTGGGCAGCTGATACCTACGAGCAGTACTTC
clone_size: .
d_call: .
j_call: TRBJ2-7
v_call: TRBV2

cdr3_aa: CASSQPLPGTGYNEQFF
cdr3_nt: TGTGCCAGCAGCCAACCCCTCCCTGGGACAGGTTACAATGAGCAGTTCTTC
clone_size: .
d_call: TRBD1
j_call: TRBJ2-1
v_call: TRBV3-1/TRBV3-2

cdr3_aa: CASSFVSGSIYNEQFF
cdr3_nt: TGTGCCAGCAGCTTTGTTAGCGGGAGTATTTACAATGAGCAGTTCTTC
clone_size: .
d_call: TRBD2
j_call: TRBJ2-1
v_call: TRBV7-9

cdr3_aa: CASSIGGAAYNEQFF
cdr3_nt: TGTGCCAGCAGCATCGGGGGGGCCGCCTACAATGAGCAGTTCTTC
clone_size: .
d_call: TRBD2
j_call: TRBJ2-1
v_call: TRBV11-2

cdr3_aa: CASSLGLGANYGYTF
cdr3_nt: TGTGCCAGCAGCTTAGGGTTAGGAGCTAACTATGGCTACACCTTC
clone_size: .
d_call: .
j_call: TRBJ1-2
v_call: TRBV7-9

cdr3_aa: CAISQGPTEAFF
cdr3_nt: TGTGCCATCTCGCAGGGGCCCACTGAAGCTTTCTTT
clone_size: .
d_call: .
j_call: TRBJ1-1
v_call: TRBV10-3

cdr3_aa: CASRLGVSREYF
cdr3_nt: TGTGCCAGCCGGTTGGGGGTGTCGCGGGAGTACTTC
clone_size: .
d_call: .
j_call: TRBJ2-7
v_call: TRBV5-6

cdr3_aa: CAISVAGDRNEQFF
cdr3_nt: TGTGCCATCAGTGTAGCGGGAGATAGGAATGAGCAGTTCTTC
clone_size: .
d_call: TRBD2
j_call: TRBJ2-1
v_call: TRBV10-3

cdr3_aa: CASSPVYEQYF
cdr3_nt: TGTGCCAGCAGCCCAGTCTACGAGCAGTACTTC
clone_size: few
d_call: .
j_call: TRBJ2-7
v_call: TRBV7-9